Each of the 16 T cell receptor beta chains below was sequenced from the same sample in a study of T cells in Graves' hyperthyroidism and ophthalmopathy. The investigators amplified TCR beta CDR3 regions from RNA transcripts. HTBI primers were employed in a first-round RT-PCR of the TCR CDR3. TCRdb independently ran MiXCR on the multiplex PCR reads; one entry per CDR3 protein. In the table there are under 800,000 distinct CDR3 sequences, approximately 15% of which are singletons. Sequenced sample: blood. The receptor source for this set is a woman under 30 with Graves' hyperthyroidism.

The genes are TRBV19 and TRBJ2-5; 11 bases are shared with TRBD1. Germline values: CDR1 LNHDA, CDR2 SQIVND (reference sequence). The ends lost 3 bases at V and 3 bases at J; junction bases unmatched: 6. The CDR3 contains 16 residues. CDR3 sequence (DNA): TGTGCCAGTAGTATGTGGACAGGGGGCCTTAAAGAGACCCAGTACTTC. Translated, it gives CASSMWTGGLKETQYF.

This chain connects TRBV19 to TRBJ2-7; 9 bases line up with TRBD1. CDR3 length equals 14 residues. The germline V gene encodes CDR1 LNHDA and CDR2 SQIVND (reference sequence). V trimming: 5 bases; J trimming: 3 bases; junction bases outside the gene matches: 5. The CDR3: CASSFRDRDYEQYF. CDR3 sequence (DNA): TGTGCCAGTAGTTTCCGGGACAGGGACTACGAGCAGTACTTC.

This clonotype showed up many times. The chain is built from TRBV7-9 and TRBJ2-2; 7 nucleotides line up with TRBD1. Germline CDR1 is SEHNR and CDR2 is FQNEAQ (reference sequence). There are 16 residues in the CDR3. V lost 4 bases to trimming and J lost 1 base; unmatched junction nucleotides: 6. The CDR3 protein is CASSSRDSWNTGELFF. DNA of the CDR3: TGTGCCAGCAGCTCAAGGGACAGCTGGAACACCGGGGAGCTGTTTTTT. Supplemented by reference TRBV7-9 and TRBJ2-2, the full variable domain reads DTGVSQNPRHKITKRGQNVTFRCDPISEHNRLYWYRQTLGQGPEFLTYFQNEAQLEKSRLLSDRFSAERPKGSFSTLEIQRTEQGDSAMYLCASSSRDSWNTGELFFGEGSRLTVL.

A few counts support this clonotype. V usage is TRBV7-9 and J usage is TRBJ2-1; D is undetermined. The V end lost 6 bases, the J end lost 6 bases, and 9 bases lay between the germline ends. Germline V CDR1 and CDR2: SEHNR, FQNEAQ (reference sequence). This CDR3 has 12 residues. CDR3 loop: CASRPDSNEQFF. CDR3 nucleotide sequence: TGTGCCAGCAGACCTGACTCCAATGAGCAGTTCTTC.

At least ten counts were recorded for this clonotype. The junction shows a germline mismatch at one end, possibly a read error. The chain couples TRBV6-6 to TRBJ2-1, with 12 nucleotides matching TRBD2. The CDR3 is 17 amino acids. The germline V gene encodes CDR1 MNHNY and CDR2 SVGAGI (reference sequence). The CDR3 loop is CASSYHPLAGGFNGQFF. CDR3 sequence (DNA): TGTGCCAGCAGTTACCACCCCCTAGCGGGAGGGTTCAATGGGCAGTTCTTC.

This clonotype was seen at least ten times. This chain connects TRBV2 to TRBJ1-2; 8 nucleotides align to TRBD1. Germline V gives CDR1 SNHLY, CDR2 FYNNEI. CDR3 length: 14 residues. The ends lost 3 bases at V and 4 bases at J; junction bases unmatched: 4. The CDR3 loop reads CASSDPGQVYGYTF. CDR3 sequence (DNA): TGTGCCAGCAGTGATCCGGGACAGGTCTATGGCTACACCTTC.

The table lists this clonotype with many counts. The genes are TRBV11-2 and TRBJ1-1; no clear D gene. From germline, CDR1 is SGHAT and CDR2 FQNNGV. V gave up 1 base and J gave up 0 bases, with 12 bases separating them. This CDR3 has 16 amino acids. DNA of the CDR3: TGTGCCAGCAGCTTAGCAACAAGCCTTATGAACACTGAAGCTTTCTTT. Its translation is CASSLATSLMNTEAFF.

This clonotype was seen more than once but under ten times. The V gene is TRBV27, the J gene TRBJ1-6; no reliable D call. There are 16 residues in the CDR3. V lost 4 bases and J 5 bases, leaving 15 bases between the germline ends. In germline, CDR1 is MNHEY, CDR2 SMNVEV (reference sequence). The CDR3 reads CASSSHRAIDNSPLHF. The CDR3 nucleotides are TGTGCCAGCAGTTCACACCGGGCCATAGATAATTCACCCCTCCACTTT.

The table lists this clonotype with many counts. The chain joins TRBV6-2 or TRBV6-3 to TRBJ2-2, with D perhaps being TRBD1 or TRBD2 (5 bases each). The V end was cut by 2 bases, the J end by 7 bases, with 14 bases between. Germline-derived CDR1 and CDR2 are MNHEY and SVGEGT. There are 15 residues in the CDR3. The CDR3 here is CASSYTGLAYGELFF. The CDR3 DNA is TGTGCCAGCAGTTACACGGGGCTAGCCTACGGGGAGCTGTTTTTT.

CDR3 amino acids: CASSQYGEKLFF. CDR3 nucleotides: TGTGCCAGCAGCCAATACGGTGAAAAACTGTTTTTT. This chain joins TRBV14 and TRBJ1-4; D not resolved. Germline CDR1 is SGHDN and CDR2 is FVKESK. This CDR3 has 12 residues. The germline V and J ends were trimmed by 2 bases and 7 bases, with 5 bases remaining between them.

CDR3 bases: TGCAGTGCTAGAGGACTAGCGGGAGAGACCCAGTACTTC. It is translated as CSARGLAGETQYF. This sequence joins TRBV20-1 and TRBJ2-5, with TRBD2 matching 10 bases. This CDR3 comprises 13 residues. The ends lost 1 base at V and 4 bases at J; junction bases unmatched: 0. The V gene's germline CDR1 is DFQATT and CDR2 SNEGSKA (reference sequence).

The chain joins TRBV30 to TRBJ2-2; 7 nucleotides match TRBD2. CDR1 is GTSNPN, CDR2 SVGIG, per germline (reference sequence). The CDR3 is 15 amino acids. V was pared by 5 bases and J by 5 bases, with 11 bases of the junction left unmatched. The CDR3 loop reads CAWDWGGMRTGELFF. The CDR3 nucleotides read TGTGCCTGGGACTGGGGGGGGATGAGGACCGGGGAGCTGTTTTTT.

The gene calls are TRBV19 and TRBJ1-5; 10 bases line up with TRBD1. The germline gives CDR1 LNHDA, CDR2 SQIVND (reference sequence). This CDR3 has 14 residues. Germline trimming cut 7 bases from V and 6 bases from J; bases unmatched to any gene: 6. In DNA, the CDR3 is TGTGCCAGTAAGGGGACAGGGGTTTTTCAGCCCCAGCATTTT. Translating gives CASKGTGVFQPQHF. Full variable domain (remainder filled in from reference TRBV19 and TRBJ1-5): DGGITQSPKYLFRKEGQNVTLSCEQNLNHDAMYWYRQDPGQGLRLIYYSQIVNDFQKGDIAEGYSVSREKKESFPLTVTSAQKNPTAFYLCASKGTGVFQPQHFGDGTRLSIL.

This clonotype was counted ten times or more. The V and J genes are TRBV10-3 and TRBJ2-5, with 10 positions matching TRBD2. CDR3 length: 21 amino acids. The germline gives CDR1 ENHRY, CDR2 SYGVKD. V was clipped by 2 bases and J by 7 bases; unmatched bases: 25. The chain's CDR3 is CAISETPRHSGRTGGVVTQYF. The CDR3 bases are TGTGCCATCAGTGAGACCCCACGCCATAGCGGGAGGACTGGGGGGGTCGTGACCCAGTACTTC.

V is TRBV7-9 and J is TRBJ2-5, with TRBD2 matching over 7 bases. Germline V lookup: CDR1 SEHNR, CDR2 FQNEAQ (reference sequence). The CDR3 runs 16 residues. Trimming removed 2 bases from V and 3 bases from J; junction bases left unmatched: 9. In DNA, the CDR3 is TGTGCCAGCAGCTTACCCTGGGGGGGAATGGAAGAGACCCAGTACTTC. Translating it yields CASSLPWGGMEETQYF.

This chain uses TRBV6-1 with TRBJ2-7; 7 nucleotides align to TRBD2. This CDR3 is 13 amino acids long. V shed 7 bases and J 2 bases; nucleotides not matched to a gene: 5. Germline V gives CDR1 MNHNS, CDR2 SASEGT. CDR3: CASKRGSPYEQYF. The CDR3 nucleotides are TGTGCCAGCAAGCGGGGATCCCCCTACGAGCAGTACTTC.